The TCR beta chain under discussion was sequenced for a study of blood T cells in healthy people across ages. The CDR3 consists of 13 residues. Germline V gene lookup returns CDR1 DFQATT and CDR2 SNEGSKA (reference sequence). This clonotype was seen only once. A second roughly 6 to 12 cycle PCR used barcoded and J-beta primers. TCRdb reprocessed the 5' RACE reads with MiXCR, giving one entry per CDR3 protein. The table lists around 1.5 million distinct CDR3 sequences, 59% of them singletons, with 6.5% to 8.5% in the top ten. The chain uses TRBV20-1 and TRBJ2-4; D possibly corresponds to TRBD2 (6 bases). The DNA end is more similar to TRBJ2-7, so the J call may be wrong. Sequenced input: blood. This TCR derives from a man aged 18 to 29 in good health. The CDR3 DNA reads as TGCAGTGCTAAACGGGGGATAGGGTACGAGCAGTACTTC. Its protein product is CSAKRGIGYEQYF.